Listed here are 27 T cell receptor beta chains from one sample, sequenced in a study of esophageal squamous cell carcinoma under preoperative chemotherapy. One entry per CDR3 protein results from TCRdb running MiXCR on the PCR reads. The sample yields some 32,000 distinct CDR3 sequences, around 50% seen once. Time point given: after preoperative PTX-NDP chemotherapy. Sample collection was performed from a patient given preoperative chemotherapy. The receptors derive from a human donor with esophageal squamous cell carcinoma. The donor label of this sample is uncertain.

This clonotype was seen at least ten times. J is TRBJ2-2 and V is TRBV12-3 or TRBV12-4; possibly TRBD1 or TRBD2 for D (6 bases each). V was clipped by 3 bases and J by 0 bases, with 35 bases between them. CDR3 length: 24 amino acids. Here the CDR3 reads CASSLSLQAGVASEHGTNTGELFF. The CDR3 DNA is TGTGCCAGCAGTTTGTCCCTACAGGCAGGGGTGGCTAGCGAGCACGGTACGAACACCGGGGAGCTGTTTTTT.

This clonotype was seen just once. V is TRBV12-5 and J is TRBJ2-5; 7 bases are a match to TRBD2. The germline V gene encodes CDR1 LGHNT and CDR2 FRNRAP. The CDR3 has 13 amino acids. J lost 11 bases, V lost 6 bases, and 12 bases had no gene match. CDR3 in DNA: TGTGCTAGTGGCACACGGGACTACAATGAGCAGTACTTC. It is translated as CASGTRDYNEQYF.

This clonotype was observed many times. A much larger clone lies one base from this, so it may be a read error. This chain uses TRBV7-6 with TRBJ2-1; 8 nucleotides match TRBD1. J was trimmed by 13 bases and V by 2 bases; bases with no gene match: 13. CDR3 length equals 15 residues. CDR1 and CDR2 (germline): SGHVS, FNYEAQ. Here the CDR3 DNA reads TGTGCCAGCAGCTTATCAGGGGGCAGGGGGGAGACCCAGTTCTTC. It specifies CASSLSGGRGETQFF. Drawing the rest from reference TRBV7-6 and TRBJ2-1, the complete variable domain is GAGVSQSPRYKVTKRGQDVALRCDPISGHVSLYWYRQALGQGPEFLTYFNYEAQQDKSGLPNDRFSAERPEGSISTLTIQRTEQRDSAMYRCASSLSGGRGETQFFGPGTRLTVL.

Details on this clonotype: One junction end does not reproduce the germline sequence, and a read error may be involved. The chain couples TRBV7-3 to TRBJ2-4, with 8 bases fitting TRBD2. Germline values: CDR1 SGHTA, CDR2 FQGTGA. The CDR3 totals 17 residues. CDR3 region: CASSLKLGRGARNMQYF. CDR3 bases: TGTGCCAGCAGCCTCAAACTGGGGCGGGGGGCTAGAAATATGCAGTATTTC.

This clonotype was observed a few times. This chain connects TRBV5-5 to TRBJ2-5; D possibly matches TRBD1 or TRBD2 (5 bases each). V was clipped by 0 bases and J by 5 bases, with 14 bases between them. Germline-derived CDR1 and CDR2 are SGHKS and YYEKEE (reference sequence). This CDR3 has 15 residues. The CDR3 DNA sequence: TGTGCCAGCAGCTTGGCCGGGGCGCTAGGGGAGACCCAGTACTTC. This encodes CASSLAGALGETQYF.

Comments on this clonotype: The CDR3 end shows no conserved phenylalanine or tryptophan, and so a read error is likely. This chain uses TRBV7-2 with TRBJ2-5, with 11 bases aligning to TRBD2. The J call may be in error: the DNA end matches TRBJ2-1 better. The germline gives CDR1 SGHTA, CDR2 FQGNSA. CDR3 length: 15 residues. CDR3 residues: CASSISGLAVATQFS. In DNA, the CDR3 is TGTGCCAGCAGTATCTCGGGACTAGCGGTGGCGACCCAGTTCTCC.

The sample holds many counts of this clonotype. This clone may be a read error of a much larger clone one base away. CDR3 nucleotides: TGTGCCAGCAGCTTGTATGAGCAGTACTTC. Translating it yields CASSLYEQYF. The chain recombines TRBV5-8 with TRBJ2-5; no firm D call. V gave up 1 base and J gave up 11 bases, with 6 bases separating them. The CDR3 contains 10 residues. Germline CDR1 is SGHTS and CDR2 is YDEGEE.

Of note for this clonotype: Because it lacks the conserved phenylalanine or tryptophan at the end, this CDR3 is likely a read error. Because the CDR3's place on the DNA is in doubt, the DNA is left out and the CDR3 is given as listed by TCRdb. The chain links TRBV7-3 to TRBJ2-5; the table gives TRBD2 as D, unverified against the DNA. The CDR3 comprises 17 residues, both ends counted. Germline V gene data show CDR1 as SGHTA and CDR2 as FQGTGA. CDR3: CASSSGLRGRREESQHS.

This clonotype has a handful of counts. This chain joins TRBV7-3 and TRBJ2-3; possibly TRBD2 for D (5 bases). In germline, CDR1 is SGHTA, CDR2 FQGTGA. The CDR3 runs to 14 residues. Trimming pared 5 bases from V and 6 bases from J, leaving 15 bases between. This CDR3 reads CASSRTLTKDTQYF. The DNA of the CDR3 is TGTGCCAGCAGCCGGACTCTCACAAAGGATACGCAGTATTTT.

The CDR3: CASSHGGHEQFF. The CDR3 DNA is TGTGCCAGCAGCCATGGGGGACATGAGCAGTTCTTC. The J gene is TRBJ2-3, the V gene TRBV3-1; D tentatively reads TRBD1 or TRBD2 (5 bases each). The J call may be mistaken, given a closer DNA end match to TRBJ2-1. Germline CDR1 reads LGHDT; CDR2 reads YNNKEL (reference sequence). This CDR3 has 12 residues.

This clonotype was picked up a small number of times. J is TRBJ1-5 and V is TRBV6-1; D call uncertain. Per the germline V gene, CDR1 is MNHNS and CDR2 is SASEGT. The CDR3 sequence is 13 residues long. The V gene lost 8 bases and the J gene lost 1 base, with 9 bases spanning the gap. CDR3 residues: CASGMGSNQPQHF. The CDR3 nucleotides read TGTGCCAGCGGGATGGGGAGCAATCAGCCCCAGCATTTT.

This clonotype has ten or more counts. The chain links TRBV7-2 to TRBJ2-7, with D perhaps assigned TRBD1 or TRBD2 (6 bases each). The CDR3 length is 14 residues. V was trimmed by 4 bases and J by 5 bases, leaving 15 bases between them. Germline V gene lookup returns CDR1 SGHTA and CDR2 FQGNSA. As DNA, the CDR3 is TGTGCCAGCAGCTGGATAGCGGACAGCGACGAGCAGTACTTC. Translated: CASSWIADSDEQYF.

The table lists this clonotype with many counts. This clone may be a read error of a much larger clone one base away. The V call is TRBV7-6, the J call TRBJ2-1, with D tentatively TRBD2 (6 bases). The CDR3 is made up of 14 amino acids. The germline V gene encodes CDR1 SGHVS and CDR2 FNYEAQ. V was trimmed by 1 base and J by 13 bases, leaving 17 bases between them. The CDR3 bases are TGTGCCAGCAGCTTAGGAACGGGCCGGGAGACCCAGTTCTTC. Its protein product is CASSLGTGRETQFF. The complete variable domain, with remaining parts taken from reference TRBV7-6 and TRBJ2-1, reads GAGVSQSPRYKVTKRGQDVALRCDPISGHVSLYWYRQALGQGPEFLTYFNYEAQQDKSGLPNDRFSAERPEGSISTLTIQRTEQRDSAMYRCASSLGTGRETQFFGPGTRLTVL.

This clonotype qualifies as medium-sized. The chain employs TRBV7-2 and TRBJ2-3, with D possibly TRBD2 on 5 matching bases. The V end was cut by 5 bases, the J end by 1 base, with 10 bases between. The CDR3 contains 14 residues. CDR1 is SGHTA and CDR2 is FQGNSA in the germline V gene. The DNA of the CDR3 is TGTGCCAGCAGCCGCCTTAGCGGCACAGATACGCAGTATTTT. Its translation is CASSRLSGTDTQYF.

This clonotype was counted many times. This chain connects TRBV7-2 to TRBJ2-6; 7 nucleotides match TRBD1. Losses at the gene ends were 5 bases for V and 0 bases for J; bases not matched to a gene: 7. From germline, CDR1 is SGHTA and CDR2 FQGNSA. The CDR3 spans 17 residues. The CDR3 DNA reads TGTGCCAGCAGCCGGCGGACAGGCCTCTCTGGGGCCAACGTCCTGACTTTC. Amino acids: CASSRRTGLSGANVLTF.

The count of this clonotype is one. The chain employs TRBV7-8 and TRBJ2-3, with D perhaps assigned TRBD1 or TRBD2 (6 bases each). V shed 5 bases and J shed 5 bases, with 20 bases lying between them. Looked up from germline, CDR1 is SGHVS and CDR2 is FQNEAQ. This CDR3 is 16 amino acids long. Written as DNA, the CDR3 is TGTGCCAGCAGCAACCTAGGGGGGTGGCCCGAAGATACGCAGTATTTT. Its translation is CASSNLGGWPEDTQYF.

This clonotype has ten or more counts. V usage is TRBV7-2 and J usage is TRBJ2-5; 11 nucleotides align to TRBD2. V lost 5 bases, J lost 4 bases, and 12 bases stayed unmatched. CDR3 length: 17 residues. Germline CDR1 is SGHTA and CDR2 is FQGNSA. CDR3 sequence: CASSDVAGGLQGETQYF. The CDR3 coding sequence is TGTGCCAGCAGCGACGTAGCGGGAGGGCTTCAAGGAGAGACCCAGTACTTC.

This clonotype came up once. The chain uses TRBV7-2 and TRBJ2-4; 8 nucleotides align to TRBD2. V lost 2 bases, J lost 13 bases, and 16 bases stayed unmatched. The CDR3 runs 16 residues. The V gene's germline CDR1 is SGHTA and CDR2 FQGNSA. CDR3 loop: CASSLPGGVITDTQYF. In DNA form, the CDR3 reads TGTGCCAGCAGCTTACCGGGGGGGGTTATCACAGACACGCAGTACTTC.

The chain uses TRBV12-3 or TRBV12-4 and TRBJ2-5, with 12 bases lining up with TRBD2. The DNA end lines up better with TRBJ2-1; the J call may be wrong. CDR3 length: 14 residues. CDR3 in DNA: TGTGCCAGCACCTCTAGCGGGAGGGTCTATGAGCAGTTCTTC. Its protein is CASTSSGRVYEQFF.

The chain has TRBV20-1 and TRBJ2-3, with D possibly being TRBD1 (8 bases). CDR3 length: 15 residues. V gave up 1 base and J gave up 4 bases, with 15 bases separating them. The germline CDR1 and CDR2 sequences are DFQATT and SNEGSKA (reference sequence). The CDR3 spells CSARVGQGGADTQYF. In DNA, the CDR3 is TGCAGTGCTAGAGTCGGACAGGGAGGGGCAGATACGCAGTATTTT.

This clonotype was seen repeatedly, ten times or more. The chain couples TRBV28 to TRBJ2-5; D gene uncertain. The J call could be wrong; TRBJ2-7 is a better fit for the DNA end. The CDR3 runs 12 residues. Germline values: CDR1 MDHEN, CDR2 SYDVKM. The CDR3 spells CASSRFSYEQYF. Here the CDR3 DNA reads TGTGCCAGCAGTAGATTCTCCTACGAGCAGTACTTC.

This clonotype was seen just once. An end of the junction differs from the germline gene, which may be a read error. This sequence joins TRBV7-2 and TRBJ2-6, with D perhaps TRBD1 or TRBD2 (6 bases each). This CDR3 region has 16 residues. CDR1 and CDR2 (germline): SGHTA, FQGNSA. The CDR3 coding sequence is TGTGCCAGCAGCCCCAGGGTCAGTTCGGGGGCCTACGTCCAGAATTTC. It specifies CASSPRVSSGAYVQNF.

This clonotype was counted at least ten times. The J gene is TRBJ2-3, the V gene TRBV12-3 or TRBV12-4, with 10 positions matching TRBD2. The CDR3 extends over 15 amino acids. V lost 4 bases, J lost 4 bases, and 5 bases stayed unmatched. The CDR3 region is CASSSSSGGSDTQYF. The CDR3 bases are TGTGCCAGCAGTTCATCTAGCGGGGGTTCAGATACGCAGTATTTT.

This chain joins TRBV11-3 and TRBJ2-6; 8 bases are a match to TRBD1. CDR1 is SGHNT, CDR2 YENEEA, per germline. The V segment lost 7 bases and the J segment 2 bases; nucleotides outside the gene matches: 7. The CDR3 runs to 16 residues. CDR3 amino acids: CASIGADRAGANVLTF. The CDR3 nucleotides read TGTGCCAGCATTGGGGCGGACAGGGCTGGGGCCAACGTCCTGACTTTC.

As concerns this clonotype: At one boundary the junction diverges from the germline segment, which might be a read error. The chain carries TRBV7-2 and TRBJ2-3, with no clear D. There are 12 residues in the CDR3. Looked up from germline, CDR1 is SGHTA and CDR2 is FQGNSA. CDR3 in amino acids: CANSFPTDTQYF. DNA for the CDR3: TGTGCCAACAGCTTCCCGACAGATACGCAGTATTTT.

This clonotype was seen repeatedly, ten times or more. This chain joins TRBV6-1 and TRBJ2-5; 11 nucleotides align to TRBD1. Germline CDR1 reads MNHNS; CDR2 reads SASEGT. V lost 5 bases to trimming and J lost 5 bases; unmatched junction nucleotides: 10. The CDR3 sequence is 16 residues long. The CDR3 DNA reads TGTGCCAGCAGTCTCACTTGGACAGGGGGCGGTGAGACCCAGTACTTC. This codes for CASSLTWTGGGETQYF.

This clonotype showed up many times. The chain links TRBV7-2 to TRBJ2-5, with D perhaps assigned TRBD1 or TRBD2 (5 bases each). The CDR3 length is 16 residues. Germline lookup yields CDR1 SGHTA and CDR2 FQGNSA. The V gene lost 3 bases and the J gene lost 0 bases, with 14 bases spanning the gap. The CDR3 here is CASSLTGTAYQETQYF. The CDR3 DNA is TGTGCCAGCAGCTTGACCGGGACCGCGTACCAAGAGACCCAGTACTTC.